This is a list of T cell receptor beta chains from one sample in a study of shared clonotypes between healthy human individuals. Only in-frame clones appear in the TCRdb table, and some are missing; sequencing was by immunoSEQ multiplex PCR. Altogether a few million clones are present, approximately 95% being singletons, with the ten largest covering 0.35% to 0.45%. The specimen sequenced was naive CD4+ T cells from PBMCs. These receptors were obtained from a man between 18 and 35 years old in good health. Some clones in this sample may be carry-over from other donors' samples. Each CDR3 is given with its conserved first and last residue. Fields, in order: clone size, V gene, D gene, J gene, CDR3 length, CDR3 DNA, CDR3 protein. A D gene is named only where the DNA matches it firmly. Clone size is stated in some rows and not others, as once, few, many or a class when expanded.

abundance: .; v_gene: TRBV19; d_gene: .; j_gene: TRBJ1-5; len: 15; CDR3nt: TGTGCCAGTAGTATTAAATTGGGTACGGATCAGCCCCAGCATTTT; CDR3aa: CASSIKLGTDQPQHF
abundance: .; v_gene: TRBV5-1; d_gene: .; j_gene: TRBJ2-3; len: 16; CDR3nt: TGCGCCAGCAGTCCGGCTGCAGGGACGAGCACAGATACGCAGTATTTT; CDR3aa: CASSPAAGTSTDTQYF
abundance: once; v_gene: TRBV29-1; d_gene: .; j_gene: TRBJ2-1; len: 15; CDR3nt: TGCAGCGGAACGGGGGCTTCGAGGACCTACAATGAGCAGTTCTTC; CDR3aa: CSGTGASRTYNEQFF
abundance: .; v_gene: TRBV6-5; d_gene: TRBD1; j_gene: TRBJ2-3; len: 15; CDR3nt: TGTGCCAGCAGTAACCGGGACAGGGGTCCAGATACGCAGTATTTT; CDR3aa: CASSNRDRGPDTQYF
abundance: .; v_gene: TRBV18; d_gene: TRBD1; j_gene: TRBJ2-2; len: 13; CDR3nt: TGTGCCAGCTCAGGACAGGGGACCGGGGAGCTGTTTTTT; CDR3aa: CASSGQGTGELFF
abundance: .; v_gene: TRBV7-2; d_gene: .; j_gene: TRBJ1-2; len: 16; CDR3nt: TGTGCCAGCAGCTTAGGGGTGGGGCCCCTCATGGGTGGCTACACCTTC; CDR3aa: CASSLGVGPLMGGYTF
abundance: .; v_gene: TRBV29-1; d_gene: .; j_gene: TRBJ2-7; len: 11; CDR3nt: TGCAGCTTCCGGGAGAACTACGAGCAGTACTTC; CDR3aa: CSFRENYEQYF
abundance: .; v_gene: TRBV5-4; d_gene: .; j_gene: TRBJ2-5; len: 12; CDR3nt: TGTGCCAGCAGCTTGGGCCGCGAGACCCAGTACTTC; CDR3aa: CASSLGRETQYF
abundance: .; v_gene: TRBV11-3; d_gene: .; j_gene: TRBJ2-7; len: 14; CDR3nt: TGTGCCAGCTCCCTGGGCAGGGAATCCTCTGAGCAGTACTTC; CDR3aa: CASSLGRESSEQYF
abundance: .; v_gene: TRBV5-1; d_gene: TRBD2; j_gene: TRBJ2-1; len: 16; CDR3nt: TGCGCCAGCAGCTTGGATCTAGCGGGCTCCTACAATGAGCAGTTCTTC; CDR3aa: CASSLDLAGSYNEQFF
abundance: few; v_gene: TRBV18; d_gene: .; j_gene: TRBJ1-2; len: 13; CDR3nt: TGTGCCAGCTCCCCCGGTGAGGGGTATGGCTACACCTTC; CDR3aa: CASSPGEGYGYTF
abundance: .; v_gene: TRBV7-2; d_gene: .; j_gene: TRBJ2-7; len: 14; CDR3nt: TGTGCCAGCAGAAACCGGGACTCTATATACGAGCAGTACTTC; CDR3aa: CASRNRDSIYEQYF
abundance: .; v_gene: TRBV18; d_gene: .; j_gene: TRBJ1-3; len: 15; CDR3nt: TGTGCCAGCTCACCAAACACGGCCTCTGGAAACACCATATATTTT; CDR3aa: CASSPNTASGNTIYF
abundance: .; v_gene: TRBV28; d_gene: .; j_gene: TRBJ2-1; len: 13; CDR3nt: TGTGCCAGCAGTCCCATAGTTCCGAATGAGCAGTTCTTC; CDR3aa: CASSPIVPNEQFF
abundance: once; v_gene: TRBV2; d_gene: TRBD1; j_gene: TRBJ2-7; len: 14; CDR3nt: TGTGCCAGCAGTGAAAACAGGGGGCCGGACGAGCAGTACTTC; CDR3aa: CASSENRGPDEQYF
abundance: .; v_gene: TRBV28; d_gene: .; j_gene: TRBJ1-1; len: 15; CDR3nt: TGTGCCAGCAGCCTTCCCCGCGGGGGGGGCACTGAAGCTTTCTTT; CDR3aa: CASSLPRGGGTEAFF
abundance: .; v_gene: TRBV6-1; d_gene: .; j_gene: TRBJ1-1; len: 13; CDR3nt: TGTGCCAGCAGCATCCCGGGAGGATCTGAAGCTTTCTTT; CDR3aa: CASSIPGGSEAFF
abundance: few; v_gene: TRBV27; d_gene: .; j_gene: TRBJ1-5; len: 14; CDR3nt: TGTGCCAGCAGTCCCTGGTTCGGCAATCAGCCCCAGCATTTT; CDR3aa: CASSPWFGNQPQHF